The sequence of this T cell receptor beta chain was determined in a study of blood T cell repertoires in COVID-19 (dated by TCRdb to the early 2020s). Looking at the study overall: Samples covering the acute and convalescent phases of COVID-19 were provided by collaborators in the United States, Italy and Spain. The material from the prospective study consisted of cDNA or gDNA derived from T cells, B-cell-depleted T cells, or PBMCs. Subjects who had been exposed to COVID-19, were actively infected with it, or had recovered from it provided the deeply sampled blood TCRbeta repertoires that made up the dataset. The repertoires were made available in a free public database intended to serve as a resource for research on the immune response to SARS-CoV-2. Samples were obtained from the ongoing ImmuneRACE study (first 160 participants) and from some 1,300 subjects provided by 6 global collaborators. A de-identified subject ID, COVID-19 status, age in years and sex were almost always included in the sample metadata. Where available, HLA class I and class II types were taken from metadata supplied by the sample provider and were not determined by assay-based typing. Study-level results and caveats: How much clinical and demographic metadata was included differed by source and by participant, and the metadata was provided uncurated.

TCRbeta CDR3 regions were amplified from genomic DNA by means of the immunoSEQ Assay, a bias-controlled multiplex PCR. As for how the authors treated the data: Within the assay, amplification of reference gene primers was used to estimate how many nucleated cells each sample contained. Sequence reads were collapsed and filtered to measure the absolute abundance of every unique TCRbeta CDR3 rearrangement. For each sample, productive Simpson clonality was calculated as the square root of Simpson's diversity index over productive rearrangements. Entries here come from immuneACCESS through TCRdb and include only in-frame sequences with V and J called. Some clones fail to appear in such tables; in the studies checked, an unresolved V gene covers under half of the shortfall, and the cause of the remainder is unknown. Clone size and the V and J calls come from that table; the DNA yielded D and trimming. The sample table records roughly 200,000 clones; approximately 91% of these occur just once. The top ten clones comprise around 7% of the sample.

Whole blood was collected in K2EDTA tubes by collaborating institutions according to the institutions' own protocols. For TCRbeta analysis, collaborators shipped samples in one of three forms: frozen whole blood, isolated PBMCs, or DNA extracted from either of those sample types. A remark on this clone: Its antigen is unknown. Base-call qualities are not available, and no considerably larger clone is one nucleotide away.

The TCR sequence derives from a man aged 35 to 55 with acute or convalescent COVID-19. The sequencing input was peripheral blood.

The CDR3: CASRSLADTGELFF. The nucleotide sequence is TGTGCCAGCAGAAGTCTAGCGGACACCGGGGAGCTGTTTTTT. The V and J segments used are TRBV6-5 and TRBJ2-2, and 7 junction bases match TRBD2. V lost 6 bases and J lost 3 bases, and the count of bases not matched to a germline gene is 4. CDR1 and CDR2 were assigned from the germline V gene as MNHEY and SVGAGI. Spanning cysteine to phenylalanine, the CDR3 consists of 14 amino acids. Only the CDR3 part of the read is kept: 42 bases, read in frame from the first base.